This T cell receptor beta chain was sequenced in a study of blood T cell repertoires in COVID-19. On the study more broadly: Spain, Italy and the United States supplied samples that represented acute and convalescent COVID-19. Sources were T cells, B-cell-depleted T cells, or PBMCs; the material itself was cDNA or gDNA.

Germline values: CDR1 SGHRS, CDR2 YFSETQ. Trimming took off 4 bases at V and 0 bases at J, with 11 bases between the two ends. The CDR3 runs 15 residues. In the authors' methods: The authors estimated nucleated cell counts from reference gene primer amplification. Generated by immunoSEQ multiplex PCR, the TCRdb table keeps only in-frame clones and is missing some. From that table come the V and J calls and clone size; the DNA was used to work out D and trimming. This sample yields roughly 260,000 clones, of which roughly 80% are seen a single time; over 3.5% belongs to the top ten. This clone was detected once.

The source is a woman in her 70s with acute or convalescent COVID-19. The chain has TRBV5-1 and TRBJ1-5; D gene uncertain. Source material: peripheral blood. The CDR3 reads CASSQSSPSNQPQHF. Here the CDR3 DNA reads TGCGCCAGCAGCCAAAGTAGCCCTAGCAATCAGCCCCAGCATTTT.